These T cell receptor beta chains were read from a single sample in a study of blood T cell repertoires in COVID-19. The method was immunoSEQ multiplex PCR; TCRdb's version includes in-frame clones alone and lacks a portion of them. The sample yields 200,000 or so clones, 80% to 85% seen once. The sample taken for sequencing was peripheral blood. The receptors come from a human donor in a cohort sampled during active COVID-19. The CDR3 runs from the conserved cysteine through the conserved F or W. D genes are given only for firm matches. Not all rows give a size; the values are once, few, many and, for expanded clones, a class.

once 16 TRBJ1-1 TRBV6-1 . TGTGCCAGCAGTGCTAGCCCAGGATTTTTGAACACTGAAGCTTTCTTT CASSASPGFLNTEAFF
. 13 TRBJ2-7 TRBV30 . TGTGCCTGGAGCAGCGCATTATTCTACGAGCAGTACTTC CAWSSALFYEQYF
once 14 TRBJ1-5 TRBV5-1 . TGCGCCAGCAGCTTGGACGGTAGCAATCAGCCCCAGCATTTT CASSLDGSNQPQHF
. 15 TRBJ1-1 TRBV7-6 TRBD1 TGTGCCAGCATGATGACAGGGGGTGAGAACACTGAAGCTTTCTTT CASMMTGGENTEAFF
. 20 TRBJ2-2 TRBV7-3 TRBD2 TGTGCCAGCAGCTTAAAGGGTCAGGGTAGCGGGGAGACTCGCACCGGGGAGCTGTTTTTT CASSLKGQGSGETRTGELFF
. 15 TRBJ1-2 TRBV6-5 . TGTGCCAGCACTATGGACCGCACCAAGGGGTATGGCTACACCTTC CASTMDRTKGYGYTF
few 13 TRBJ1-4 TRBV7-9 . TGTGCCAGCAGCGAGCGGACAGACGAAAAACTGTTTTTT CASSERTDEKLFF
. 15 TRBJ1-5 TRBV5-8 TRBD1 TGTGCCAGCAGCCCCGGACAGGGGGCCGGGCAGCCCCAGCATTTT CASSPGQGAGQPQHF
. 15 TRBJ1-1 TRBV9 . TGTGCCAGCAGCGGACGCCCGACAGTGGGCACTGAAGCTTTCTTT CASSGRPTVGTEAFF
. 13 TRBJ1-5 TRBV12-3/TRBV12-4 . TGTGCCAGCACCCTATCTAGCAATCAGCCCCAGCATTTT CASTLSSNQPQHF
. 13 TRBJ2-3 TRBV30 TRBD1 TGTGCCTGGAGTTCCAGGGGGCCAGATACGCAGTATTTT CAWSSRGPDTQYF
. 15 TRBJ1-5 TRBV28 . TGTGCCAGCATTTTCCAGGACAGAGGTAATCAGCCCCAGCATTTT CASIFQDRGNQPQHF
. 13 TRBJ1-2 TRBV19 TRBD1 TGTGCCACCCAAATCACAGGGGGCTATGGCTACACCTTC CATQITGGYGYTF
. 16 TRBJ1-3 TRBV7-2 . TGTGCCAGCAGCTTAAGGGGCGGCAGGGGTGGAAACACCATATATTTT CASSLRGGRGGNTIYF
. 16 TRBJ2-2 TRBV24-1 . TGTGCCACCAGTGATTGGGTACAGGGTGGCACCGGGGAGCTGTTTTTT CATSDWVQGGTGELFF
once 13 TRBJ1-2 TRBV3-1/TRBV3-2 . TGTGCCAGCAGCCAAGATGTAACAGGGTGGTGCACCTTC CASSQDVTGWCTF
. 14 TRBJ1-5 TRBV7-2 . TGTGCCAGCAGCTTGTGGGCTAGCAATCAGCCCCAGCATTTT CASSLWASNQPQHF
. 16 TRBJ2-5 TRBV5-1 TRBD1 TGCGCCAGCAGCTTGGGTCTGACAGGGGGTCAAGAGACCCAGTACTTC CASSLGLTGGQETQYF
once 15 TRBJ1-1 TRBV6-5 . TGTGCCAGCAGTTACTCTATTTACGGGAACACTGAAGCTTTCTTT CASSYSIYGNTEAFF
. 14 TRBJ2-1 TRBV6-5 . TGTGCCAGCAGTCCCTCGAGGGCCCTGAATGAGCAGTTCTTC CASSPSRALNEQFF
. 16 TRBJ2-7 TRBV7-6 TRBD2 TGTGCCAGCAGCTTGGGGGGACTAGCGGGAGCCTACGAGCAGTACTTC CASSLGGLAGAYEQYF
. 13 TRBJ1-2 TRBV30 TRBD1 TGTGCCTGGAGACAAGACAGGGTTGGCGGCTACACCTTC CAWRQDRVGGYTF
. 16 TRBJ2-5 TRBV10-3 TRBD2 TGTGCCTCAGGGACTAGCGGGGGGGGTCCCCAAGAGACCCAGTACTTC CASGTSGGGPQETQYF
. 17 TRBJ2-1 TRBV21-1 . TGTGCCAGCAGCAAAGGGGAGGGCAGGGCAATTTTCAATGAGCAGTTCTTC CASSKGEGRAIFNEQFF
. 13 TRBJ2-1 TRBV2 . TGTGCCAGCCGGCGGGACGGGGACAATGAGCAGTTCTTC CASRRDGDNEQFF
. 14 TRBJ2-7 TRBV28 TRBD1 TGTGCCAGCAGTTTAACCGACAGGGAGTACGAGCAGTACTTC CASSLTDREYEQYF
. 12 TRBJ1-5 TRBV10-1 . TGCGCCAGCAGTACAGGGCTTCAGCCCCAGCATTTT CASSTGLQPQHF
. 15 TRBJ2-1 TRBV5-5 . TGTGCCAGCAGCCTCAGGTTTTTATCCTACAATGAGCAGTTCTTC CASSLRFLSYNEQFF
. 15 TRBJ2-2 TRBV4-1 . TGCGCCAGCAGCCGCCAACCGGTCCTCACCGGGGAGCTGTTTTTT CASSRQPVLTGELFF
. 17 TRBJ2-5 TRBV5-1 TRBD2 TGCGCCAGCAGCTTGGTAGCGGGAGTACCGGGCCAAGAGACCCAGTACTTC CASSLVAGVPGQETQYF
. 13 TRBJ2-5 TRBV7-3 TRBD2 TGTGCCAGCAGCCCGAGCGGGGGTGAGACCCAGTACTTC CASSPSGGETQYF
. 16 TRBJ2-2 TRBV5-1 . TGCGCCAGCAGCTTGGGCGGGACGTCGAACACCGGGGAGCTGTTTTTT CASSLGGTSNTGELFF
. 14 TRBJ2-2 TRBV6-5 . TGTGCCAGCAGTTACTTGCAGGGATCCGGGGAGCTGTTTTTT CASSYLQGSGELFF
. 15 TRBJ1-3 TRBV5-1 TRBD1 TGCGCCAGCAGCCAAGACAGGGGGCCTGGAAACACCATATATTTT CASSQDRGPGNTIYF
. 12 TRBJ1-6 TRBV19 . TGTGCCAGTTCTAAGGCGGAGGGCCCCCTCCACTTT CASSKAEGPLHF
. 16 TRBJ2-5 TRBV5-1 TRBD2 TGCGCCAGCGGCATCAGGGGCGGGGGGAGCCAAGAGACCCAGTACTTC CASGIRGGGSQETQYF
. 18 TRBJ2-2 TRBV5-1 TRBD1 TGCGCCAGCAGCTTTTTGCCCCCGGGACAGGGGGCAGGCGGGGAGCTGTTTTTT CASSFLPPGQGAGGELFF
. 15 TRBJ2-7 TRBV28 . TGTGCCAGCACCACTCGGGGAAAGGGCTCCTACGAGCAGTACTTC CASTTRGKGSYEQYF
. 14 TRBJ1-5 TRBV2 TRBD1 TGTGCCAGCAGGCAGGACAGGGCTGGTCAGCCCCAGCATTTT CASRQDRAGQPQHF
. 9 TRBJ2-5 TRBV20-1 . TGCAGTGCTAGACCCCCCTTGTACTTC CSARPPLYF
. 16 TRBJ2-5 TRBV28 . TGTGCCAGCAGCCATTCGGGGGTACCCATGTTATGGACCCAGTACTTC CASSHSGVPMLWTQYF
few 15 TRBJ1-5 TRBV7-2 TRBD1 TGTGCCAGCAGCCGCAGAAAGACAGGGGATCAGCCCCAGCATTTT CASSRRKTGDQPQHF
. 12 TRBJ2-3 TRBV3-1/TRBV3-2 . TGTGCCAGCAGGTCGGACTCGGATACGCAGTATTTT CASRSDSDTQYF
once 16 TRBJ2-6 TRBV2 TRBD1 TGTGCCAGCAGTCAAACAGGGGGCGATGGGGCCAACGTCCTGACTTTC CASSQTGGDGANVLTF
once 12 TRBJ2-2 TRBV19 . TGTGCCACAGGGTGGGGCACCGGGGAGCTGTTTTTT CATGWGTGELFF
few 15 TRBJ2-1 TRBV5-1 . TGCGCCAGCAGCTTGGGTCTAGCACCCGGCGATGAGCAGTTCTTC CASSLGLAPGDEQFF
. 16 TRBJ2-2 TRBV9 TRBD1 TGTGCCAGCAGCCCACCGGGACAGGGGAACACCGGGGAGCTGTTTTTT CASSPPGQGNTGELFF
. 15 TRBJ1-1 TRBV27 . TGTGCCAGCAGTCCAACCTCCCCCCCACAGAGTGAAGCTTTCTTT CASSPTSPPQSEAFF
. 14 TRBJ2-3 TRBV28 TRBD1 TGTGCCAGCAGTGAGACAGGGGGCACAGATACGCAGTATTTT CASSETGGTDTQYF
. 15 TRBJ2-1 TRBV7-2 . TGTGCCAGCAGCTTAGAGTGGAGCGGATACAATGAGCAGTTCTTC CASSLEWSGYNEQFF
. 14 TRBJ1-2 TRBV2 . TGTGCCAGCTTTGGTAGGGAGCCCAGCTATGGCTACACCTTC CASFGREPSYGYTF
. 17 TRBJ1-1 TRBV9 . TGTGCCAGCAGCGTTGCGTTAATGGCCCCTAGGAACACTGAAGCTTTCTTT CASSVALMAPRNTEAFF
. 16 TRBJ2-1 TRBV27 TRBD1 TGTGCCAGCAGTTCACCTACAGGGGGTTCCTACAATGAGCAGTTCTTC CASSSPTGGSYNEQFF
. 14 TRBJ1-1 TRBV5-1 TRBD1 TGCGCCAGCAGCGGGGGGACAGGCTACACTGAAGCTTTCTTT CASSGGTGYTEAFF
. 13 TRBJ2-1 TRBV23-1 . TGCGCCAGTGGACAGCAACCTAACAATGAGCAGTTCTTC CASGQQPNNEQFF
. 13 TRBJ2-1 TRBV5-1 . TGCGCCAGCAGCTTGGAAAGCGTCAGGGAGGAGTTCTTC CASSLESVREEFF
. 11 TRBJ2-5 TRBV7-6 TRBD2 TGTGCCAGCAGGGGGGGGGAGACCCAGTACTTC CASRGGETQYF
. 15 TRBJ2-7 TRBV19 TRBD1 TGTGCCAGTAGTGACAAATCAGGGGGAAGCGACGAGCAGTACTTC CASSDKSGGSDEQYF
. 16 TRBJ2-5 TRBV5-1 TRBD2 TGCGCCAGCAGCTCACTGACTAGCGGGGGGATTGAGACCCAGTACTTC CASSSLTSGGIETQYF
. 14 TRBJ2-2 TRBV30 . TGTGCCTGGAGTCGACTTGTAAACACCGGGGAGCTGTTTTTT CAWSRLVNTGELFF